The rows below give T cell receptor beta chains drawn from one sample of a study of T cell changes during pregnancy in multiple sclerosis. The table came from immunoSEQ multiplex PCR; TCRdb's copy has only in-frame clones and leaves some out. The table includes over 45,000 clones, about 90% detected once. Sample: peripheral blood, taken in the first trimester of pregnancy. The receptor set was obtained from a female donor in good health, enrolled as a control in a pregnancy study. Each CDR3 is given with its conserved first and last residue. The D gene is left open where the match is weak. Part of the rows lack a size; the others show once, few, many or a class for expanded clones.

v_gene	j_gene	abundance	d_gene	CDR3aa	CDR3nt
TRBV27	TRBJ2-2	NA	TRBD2	CASSLRAGGANTGELFF	TGTGCCAGCAGTTTACGAGCGGGGGGAGCCAACACCGGGGAGCTGTTTTTT
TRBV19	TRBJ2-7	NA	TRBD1	CASSQVGQGLYEQYF	TGTGCCAGTAGCCAGGTGGGACAGGGCTTATACGAGCAGTACTTC
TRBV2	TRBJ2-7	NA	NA	CASRGRSSYEQYF	TGTGCCAGCAGAGGGAGGAGCTCCTACGAGCAGTACTTC
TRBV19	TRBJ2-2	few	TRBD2	CASSILAGGNGELFF	TGTGCCAGTAGTATACTAGCGGGAGGAAACGGGGAGCTGTTTTTT
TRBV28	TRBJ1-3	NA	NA	CASRQYSGNTIYF	TGTGCCAGCAGACAGTACTCTGGAAACACCATATATTTT
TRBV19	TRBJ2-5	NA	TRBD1	CATTGQGIGETQYF	TGTGCCACCACGGGACAGGGGATTGGGGAGACCCAGTACTTC
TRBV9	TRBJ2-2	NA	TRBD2	CASSYSGLAGPNTGELFF	TGTGCCAGCAGCTACTCGGGACTAGCGGGGCCGAACACCGGGGAGCTGTTTTTT
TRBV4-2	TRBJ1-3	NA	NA	CASSQELLGHGNTIYF	TGTGCCAGCAGCCAAGAACTTTTAGGACACGGAAACACCATATATTTT
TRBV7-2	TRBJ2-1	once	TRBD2	CASSFSGSYNEQFF	TGTGCCAGCAGCTTTAGCGGGAGTTACAATGAGCAGTTCTTC
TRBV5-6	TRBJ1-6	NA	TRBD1	CASSLRGPGAPLHF	TGTGCCAGCAGCCTCAGGGGGCCAGGGGCACCCCTCCACTTT
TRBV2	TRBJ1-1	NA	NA	CASSEEGARGFAFF	TGTGCCAGCAGTGAAGAAGGGGCGCGGGGGTTTGCTTTCTTT
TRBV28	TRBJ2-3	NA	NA	CASSLYGREPTDTQYF	TGTGCCAGCAGTTTGTACGGGCGGGAACCCACAGATACGCAGTATTTT
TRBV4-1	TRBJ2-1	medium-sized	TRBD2	CASSPGLAGGISYNEQFF	TGCGCCAGCAGCCCGGGACTAGCGGGGGGGATATCCTACAATGAGCAGTTCTTC
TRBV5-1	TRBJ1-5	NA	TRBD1	CASSPGQGIYSNQPQHF	TGCGCCAGCAGCCCGGGACAGGGTATATATAGCAATCAGCCCCAGCATTTT
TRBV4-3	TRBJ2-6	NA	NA	CASSQELVAGANVLTF	TGCGCCAGCAGCCAAGAGCTGGTAGCTGGGGCCAACGTCCTGACTTTC
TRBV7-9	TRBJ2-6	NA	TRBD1	CASSRGQGTGANVLTF	TGTGCCAGCAGCCGGGGACAGGGGACAGGGGCCAACGTCCTGACTTTC
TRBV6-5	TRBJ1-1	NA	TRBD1	CASSYRAYRGNTEAFF	TGTGCCAGCAGTTACCGGGCCTACAGGGGGAACACTGAAGCTTTCTTT
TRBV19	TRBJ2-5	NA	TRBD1	CASSRPGQGRWETQYF	TGTGCCAGTAGTAGACCGGGACAGGGACGGTGGGAGACCCAGTACTTC
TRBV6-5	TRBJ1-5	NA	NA	CASRGGGSNQPQHF	TGTGCCAGCAGGGGAGGGGGGAGCAATCAGCCCCAGCATTTT
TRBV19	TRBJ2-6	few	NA	CASSIRTPSGANVLTF	TGTGCCAGTAGTATAAGGACACCCTCTGGGGCCAACGTCCTGACTTTC
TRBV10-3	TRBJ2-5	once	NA	CAIRPGLTVETQYF	TGTGCCATCAGGCCGGGACTTACGGTAGAGACCCAGTACTTC
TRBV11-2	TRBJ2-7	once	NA	CASSLEAVSYEQYF	TGTGCCAGCAGCTTAGAGGCCGTATCCTACGAGCAGTACTTC
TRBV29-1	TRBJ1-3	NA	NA	CSAAGQTGNTIYF	TGCAGCGCAGCCGGACAGACTGGAAACACCATATATTTT
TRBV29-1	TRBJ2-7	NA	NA	CSVEGQGLHEQYF	TGCAGCGTTGAGGGGCAGGGTCTCCACGAGCAGTACTTC
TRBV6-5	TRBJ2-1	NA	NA	CASSRRNEQFF	TGTGCCAGCAGTAGGAGGAATGAGCAGTTCTTC
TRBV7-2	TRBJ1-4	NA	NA	CASSRDSDEKLFF	TGTGCCAGCAGCAGGGACTCGGATGAAAAACTGTTTTTT
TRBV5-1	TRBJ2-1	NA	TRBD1	CASSQGQGANEQFF	TGCGCCAGCAGCCAGGGACAGGGGGCCAATGAGCAGTTCTTC
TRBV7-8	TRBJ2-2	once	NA	CASSGGGPQLFF	TGTGCCAGCAGCGGGGGGGGGCCCCAGCTGTTTTTT
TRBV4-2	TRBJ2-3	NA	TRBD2	CASSQGASGDTQYF	TGTGCCAGCAGCCAAGGAGCTAGCGGAGATACGCAGTATTTT
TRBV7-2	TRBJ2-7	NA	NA	CASSLAATYEQYF	TGTGCCAGCAGCTTAGCCGCTACCTACGAGCAGTACTTC
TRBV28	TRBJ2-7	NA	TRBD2	CASSSYLGTSGSSYEQYF	TGTGCCAGCAGTTCTTACCTCGGGACTAGCGGGAGTTCCTACGAGCAGTACTTC
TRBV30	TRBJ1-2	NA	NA	CAWSVPPLLVSYTF	TGTGCCTGGAGTGTACCTCCCTTACTAGTCAGCTACACCTTC
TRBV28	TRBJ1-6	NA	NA	CASSITGNYNSPLHF	TGTGCCAGCAGTATCACAGGAAATTATAATTCACCCCTCCACTTT
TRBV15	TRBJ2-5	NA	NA	CATSSPEPLEQETQYF	TGTGCCACCAGCAGCCCCGAGCCCTTAGAGCAAGAGACCCAGTACTTC
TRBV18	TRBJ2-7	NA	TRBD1	CASSPGQRDEQYF	TGTGCCAGCTCACCGGGACAGAGGGACGAGCAGTACTTC
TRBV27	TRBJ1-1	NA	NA	CASSLSIGIGDTEAFF	TGTGCCAGCAGTTTAAGCATAGGGATCGGGGACACTGAAGCTTTCTTT
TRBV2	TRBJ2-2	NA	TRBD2	CASVSGRATGELFF	TGTGCCAGCGTTAGCGGGAGGGCTACCGGGGAGCTGTTTTTT
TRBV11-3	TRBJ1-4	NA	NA	CASRERGGAEKLFF	TGTGCCAGCAGAGAACGGGGGGGCGCGGAAAAACTGTTTTTT
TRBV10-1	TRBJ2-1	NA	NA	CASSEFGTYNEQFF	TGCGCCAGCAGTGAGTTCGGGACATACAATGAGCAGTTCTTC
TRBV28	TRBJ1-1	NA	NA	CASSTPGQHTEAFF	TGTGCCAGCAGTACCCCAGGACAGCACACTGAAGCTTTCTTT
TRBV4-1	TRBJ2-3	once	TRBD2	CASSHIPERGEIGDTQYF	TGCGCCAGCAGCCACATCCCGGAGCGGGGGGAAATCGGAGATACGCAGTATTTT
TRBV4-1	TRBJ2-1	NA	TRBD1	CASSQGRDRGQGEQFF	TGCGCCAGCAGCCAAGGCCGGGACAGGGGGCAAGGTGAGCAGTTCTTC
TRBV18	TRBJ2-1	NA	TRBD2	CASSLGLAGALRSGEQFF	TGTGCCAGCTCACTGGGACTAGCGGGGGCTCTTCGGAGCGGTGAGCAGTTCTTC
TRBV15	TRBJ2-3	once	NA	CATSRDVGAGPSDTQYF	TGTGCCACCAGCAGAGACGTTGGGGCGGGACCGTCAGATACGCAGTATTTT
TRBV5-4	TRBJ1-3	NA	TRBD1	CASSLGQGTTAWSGNTIYF	TGTGCCAGCAGCTTAGGACAGGGGACCACTGCTTGGTCTGGAAACACCATATATTTT
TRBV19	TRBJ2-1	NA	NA	CASSYGTPGYNEQFF	TGTGCCAGTAGTTACGGGACACCTGGCTACAATGAGCAGTTCTTC
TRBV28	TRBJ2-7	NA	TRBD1	CASTGAGGLAYEQYF	TGTGCCAGCACAGGGGCAGGGGGATTGGCCTACGAGCAGTACTTC
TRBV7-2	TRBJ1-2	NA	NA	CASSPTPTNYGYTF	TGTGCCAGCAGCCCGACCCCGACAAACTATGGCTACACCTTC